This T cell receptor beta chain was identified during a study of control samples from healthy donors and cancer patients. Assay used: immunoSEQ multiplex PCR; TCRdb lists only in-frame clones, some missing. The profile shows 60,000 to 95,000 clones, 75% to 90% of them singletons. Material: blood. The TCR originated in a man in his forties or fifties in good health.

The CDR3 loop is CSGRIRNTEAFF. Here the CDR3 DNA reads TGCAGCGGTAGAATAAGGAACACTGAAGCTTTCTTT. This chain joins TRBV29-1 and TRBJ1-1, with D uncertain. Germline V CDR1 and CDR2: SQVTM, ANQGSEA. V lost 7 bases to trimming and J lost 1 base, with 10 bases between them. CDR3 length: 12 amino acids. The full variable domain, in which reference TRBV29-1 and TRBJ1-1 provide the parts outside the CDR3, is SAVISQKPSRDICQRGTSLTIQCQVDSQVTMMFWYRQQPGQSLTLIATANQGSEATYESGFVIDKFPISRPNLTFSTLTVSNMSPEDSSIYLCSGRIRNTEAFFGQGTRLTVV.